This T cell receptor (beta chain) was recovered during a study of control samples from healthy donors and cancer patients. The CDR3 sequence is 14 residues long. Germline V gene sequence: CDR1 SGHRS, CDR2 YFSETQ. Trimming at V came to 0 bases and at J to 5 bases, leaving 3 bases not matched to a gene. Profiling relied on immunoSEQ multiplex PCR, and the TCRdb table lists in-frame clones only, not all of them. The sample comprises roughly 120,000 clones, about 93% of which are singletons, and around 1.8% rests with the top ten. Sample: PBMCs. This TCR was recovered from a man between 45 and 60 years old with head and neck cancer. The chain combines TRBV5-1 with TRBJ2-5; 8 positions match TRBD1. The chain's CDR3 is CASSLDRGWETQYF. As DNA, the CDR3 is TGCGCCAGCAGCTTGGACAGGGGGTGGGAGACCCAGTACTTC.